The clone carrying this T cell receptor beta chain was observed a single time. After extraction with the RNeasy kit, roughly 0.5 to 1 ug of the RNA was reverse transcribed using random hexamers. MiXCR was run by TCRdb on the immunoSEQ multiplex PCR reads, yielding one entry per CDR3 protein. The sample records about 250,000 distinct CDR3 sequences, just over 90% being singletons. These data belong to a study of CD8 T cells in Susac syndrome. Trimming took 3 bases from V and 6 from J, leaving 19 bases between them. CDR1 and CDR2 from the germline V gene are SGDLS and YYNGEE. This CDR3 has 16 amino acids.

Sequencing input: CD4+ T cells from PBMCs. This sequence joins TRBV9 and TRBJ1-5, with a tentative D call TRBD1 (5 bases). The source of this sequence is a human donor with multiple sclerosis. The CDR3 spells CASSADPVFGGQPQHF. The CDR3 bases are TGTGCCAGCAGCGCCGACCCGGTTTTCGGGGGTCAGCCCCAGCATTTT.